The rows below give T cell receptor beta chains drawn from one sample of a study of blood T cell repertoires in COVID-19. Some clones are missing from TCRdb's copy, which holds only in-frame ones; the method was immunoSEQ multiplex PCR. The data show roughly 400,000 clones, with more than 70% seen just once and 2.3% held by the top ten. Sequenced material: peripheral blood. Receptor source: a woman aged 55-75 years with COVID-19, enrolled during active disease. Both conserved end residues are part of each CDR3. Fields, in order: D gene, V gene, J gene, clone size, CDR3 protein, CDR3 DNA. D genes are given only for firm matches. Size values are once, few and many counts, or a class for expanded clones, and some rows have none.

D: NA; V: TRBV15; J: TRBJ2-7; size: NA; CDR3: CATSRAGGPYEQYF; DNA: TGTGCCACCAGCAGAGCAGGGGGGCCCTACGAGCAGTACTTC
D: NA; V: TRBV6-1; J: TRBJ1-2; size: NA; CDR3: CASSEGGNYGYTF; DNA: TGTGCCAGCAGTGAAGGAGGGAACTATGGCTACACCTTC
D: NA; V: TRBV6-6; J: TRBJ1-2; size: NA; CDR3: CASSYGEGDYGYTF; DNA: TGTGCCAGCAGTTACGGGGAAGGGGACTATGGCTACACCTTC
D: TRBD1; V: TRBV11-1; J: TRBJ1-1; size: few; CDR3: CASSLSGTGRTEAFF; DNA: TGTGCCAGCAGCTTATCCGGGACAGGGCGGACTGAAGCTTTCTTT
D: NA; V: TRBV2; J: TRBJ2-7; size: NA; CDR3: CASAIRTIYEQYF; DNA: TGTGCCAGCGCTATAAGGACAATATACGAGCAGTACTTC
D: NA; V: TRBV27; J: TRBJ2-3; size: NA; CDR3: CASSRSPSTQYF; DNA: TGTGCCAGCAGTCGATCGCCGAGTACGCAGTATTTT
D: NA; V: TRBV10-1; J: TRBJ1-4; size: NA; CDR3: CASSERATNEKLFF; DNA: TGCGCCAGCAGTGAGAGAGCAACTAATGAAAAACTGTTTTTT
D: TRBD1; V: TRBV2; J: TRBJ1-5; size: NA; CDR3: CASTRTGGSNQPQHF; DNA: TGTGCCAGCACCAGGACAGGGGGAAGCAATCAGCCCCAGCATTTT
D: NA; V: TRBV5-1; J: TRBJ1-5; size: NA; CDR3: CASSLGQSNQPQHF; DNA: TGCGCCAGCAGCTTGGGACAAAGCAATCAGCCCCAGCATTTT
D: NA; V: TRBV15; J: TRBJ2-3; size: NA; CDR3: CATSSTAYTQYF; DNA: TGTGCCACCAGCTCGACAGCGTATACGCAGTATTTT
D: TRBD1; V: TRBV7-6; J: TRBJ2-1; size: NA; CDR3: CASSPGQQSSYNEQFF; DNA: TGTGCCAGCAGCCCGGGACAGCAGAGCTCCTACAATGAGCAGTTCTTC
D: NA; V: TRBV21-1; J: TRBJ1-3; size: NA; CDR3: CASSKVEGNYGNTIYF; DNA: TGTGCCAGCAGCAAAGTGGAGGGGAATTACGGAAACACCATATATTTT
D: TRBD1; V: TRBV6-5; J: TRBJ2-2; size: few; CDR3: CASTRDRASGELFF; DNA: TGTGCCAGCACTAGAGACAGGGCGTCCGGGGAGCTGTTTTTT
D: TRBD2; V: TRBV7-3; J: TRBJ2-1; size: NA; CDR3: CASSSGGGASHNEQFF; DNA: TGTGCCAGCAGCTCTGGCGGGGGGGCCTCCCACAATGAGCAGTTCTTC
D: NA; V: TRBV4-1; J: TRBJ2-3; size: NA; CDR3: CASSQERIGRTTSTDTQYF; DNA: TGCGCCAGCAGCCAAGAGCGTATTGGCAGGACAACTAGCACAGATACGCAGTATTTT
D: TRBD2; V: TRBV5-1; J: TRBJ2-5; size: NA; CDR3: CASSLGVAGETQYF; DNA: TGCGCCAGCAGCTTGGGAGTAGCGGGGGAGACCCAGTACTTC
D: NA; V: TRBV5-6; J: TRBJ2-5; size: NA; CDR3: CASSLAAGKETQYF; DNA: TGTGCCAGCAGCTTGGCCGCGGGGAAAGAGACCCAGTACTTC
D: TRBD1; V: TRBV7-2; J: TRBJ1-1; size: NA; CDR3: CASSFSGTGGTEAFF; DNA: TGTGCCAGCAGCTTTTCCGGGACAGGGGGCACTGAAGCTTTCTTT
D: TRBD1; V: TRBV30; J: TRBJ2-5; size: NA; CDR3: CALTGQGGETQYF; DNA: TGTGCCTTAACGGGACAGGGGGGAGAGACCCAGTACTTC
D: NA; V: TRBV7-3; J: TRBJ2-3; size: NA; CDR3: CASSLTKEGGRSTDTQYF; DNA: TGTGCCAGCAGCTTAACGAAGGAGGGGGGGCGTTCAACAGATACGCAGTATTTT
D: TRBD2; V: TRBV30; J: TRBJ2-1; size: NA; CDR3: CAWSRGFRGSNEQFF; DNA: TGTGCCTGGAGTCGGGGGTTTCGCGGGAGCAATGAGCAGTTCTTC
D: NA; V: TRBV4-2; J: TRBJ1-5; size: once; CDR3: CASRQDQGSTDQPQHF; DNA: TGTGCCAGCAGACAAGACCAGGGGTCGACAGATCAGCCCCAGCATTTT
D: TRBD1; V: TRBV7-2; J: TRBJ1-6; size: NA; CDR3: CASSLGGQYSPLHF; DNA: TGTGCCAGCAGCTTAGGGGGACAGTATTCACCCCTCCACTTT
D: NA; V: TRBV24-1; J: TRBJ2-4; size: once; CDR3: CATIVPGTLAKNIQYF; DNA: TGTGCCACCATCGTTCCAGGAACCCTAGCCAAAAACATTCAGTACTTC
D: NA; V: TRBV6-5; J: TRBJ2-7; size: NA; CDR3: CASSYSGHPSYEQYF; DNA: TGTGCCAGCAGTTACTCGGGACATCCTAGCTACGAGCAGTACTTC
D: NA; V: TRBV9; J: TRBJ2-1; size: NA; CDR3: CASSVDEYLLNEQFF; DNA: TGTGCCAGCAGCGTAGACGAGTATCTTCTCAATGAGCAGTTCTTC
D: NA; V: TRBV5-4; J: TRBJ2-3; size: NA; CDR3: CASSPYSRSDTQYF; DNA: TGTGCCAGCAGCCCCTACTCTCGGTCAGATACGCAGTATTTT
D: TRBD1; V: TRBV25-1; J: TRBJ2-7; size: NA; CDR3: CASRTTGGSYEQYF; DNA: TGTGCCAGCAGAACAACAGGGGGCTCCTACGAGCAGTACTTC
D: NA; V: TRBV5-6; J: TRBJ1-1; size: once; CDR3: CASSGLGGSTEAFF; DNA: TGTGCCAGCAGCGGACTGGGGGGAAGCACTGAAGCTTTCTTT
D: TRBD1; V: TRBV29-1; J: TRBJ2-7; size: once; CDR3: CSVGQGAREQYF; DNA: TGCAGCGTGGGACAGGGGGCGCGGGAGCAGTACTTC
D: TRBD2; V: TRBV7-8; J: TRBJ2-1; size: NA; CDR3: CASSPFGSGGAYNEQFF; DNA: TGTGCCAGCAGCCCGTTCGGTAGCGGGGGGGCCTACAATGAGCAGTTCTTC
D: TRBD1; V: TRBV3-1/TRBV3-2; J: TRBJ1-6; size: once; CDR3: CASSLSDREENSPLHF; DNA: TGTGCCAGCAGCCTCTCGGACAGGGAGGAGAATTCACCCCTCCACTTT
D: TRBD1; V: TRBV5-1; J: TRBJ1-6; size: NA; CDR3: CASSLDRGDSPLHF; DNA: TGCGCCAGCAGCTTGGACAGGGGAGATTCACCCCTCCACTTT
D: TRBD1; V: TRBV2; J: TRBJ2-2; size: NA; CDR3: CASSATGVGGELFF; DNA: TGTGCCAGCAGTGCGACAGGGGTTGGCGGGGAGCTGTTTTTT
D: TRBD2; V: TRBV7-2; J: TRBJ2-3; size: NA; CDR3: CASSLASGGAKQYF; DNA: TGTGCCAGCAGCTTAGCAAGCGGGGGGGCCAAGCAGTATTTT
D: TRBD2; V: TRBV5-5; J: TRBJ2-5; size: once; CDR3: CASSEGILAGGPETQYF; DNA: TGTGCCAGCAGCGAGGGGATCTTAGCGGGGGGGCCGGAGACCCAGTACTTC
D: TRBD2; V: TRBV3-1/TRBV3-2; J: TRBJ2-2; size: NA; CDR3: CASSQSLASGEHTGELFF; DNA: TGTGCCAGCAGCCAGAGCCTCGCTAGCGGGGAACACACCGGGGAGCTGTTTTTT
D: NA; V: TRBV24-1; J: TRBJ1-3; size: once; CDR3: CATSVPGGTGNTIYF; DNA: TGTGCCACCAGTGTGCCGGGAGGGACTGGAAACACCATATATTTT
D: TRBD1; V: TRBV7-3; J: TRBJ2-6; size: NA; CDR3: CASSPTGGLSGANVLTF; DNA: TGTGCCAGCAGCCCGACAGGGGGCCTCTCTGGGGCCAACGTCCTGACTTTC
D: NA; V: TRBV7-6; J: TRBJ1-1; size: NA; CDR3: CASSTLSGDPNTEAFF; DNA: TGTGCCAGCAGCACCCTCTCGGGGGACCCGAACACTGAAGCTTTCTTT
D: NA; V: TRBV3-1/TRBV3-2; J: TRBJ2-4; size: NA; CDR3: CASSQDRQGDDIQYF; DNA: TGTGCCAGCAGCCAAGATCGTCAGGGCGACGACATTCAGTACTTC
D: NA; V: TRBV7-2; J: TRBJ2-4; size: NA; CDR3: CASSLFPRERLGQYF; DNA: TGTGCCAGCAGCTTATTCCCCCGCGAGAGGTTAGGTCAGTACTTC
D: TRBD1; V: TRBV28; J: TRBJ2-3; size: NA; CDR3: CASSWDRGTDTQYF; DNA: TGTGCCAGCAGTTGGGACAGAGGCACAGATACGCAGTATTTT
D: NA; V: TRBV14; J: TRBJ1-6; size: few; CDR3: CASSSHFPGGDNSPLHF; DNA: TGTGCCAGCAGCTCGCATTTTCCCGGAGGGGATAATTCACCCCTCCACTTT
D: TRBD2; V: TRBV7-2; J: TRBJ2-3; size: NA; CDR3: CASSLRRGGSTDTQYF; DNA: TGTGCCAGCAGCTTAAGACGCGGGGGTAGCACAGATACGCAGTATTTT
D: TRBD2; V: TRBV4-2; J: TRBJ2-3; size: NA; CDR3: CASSSSGTSTDTQYF; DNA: TGTGCCAGCAGTAGTAGCGGGACTAGCACAGATACGCAGTATTTT